The 24 T cell receptor beta chains given below trace back to one sample, sequenced in a study of CD8 T cells in Susac syndrome. With random hexamers, 0.5 to 1 ug RNA was reverse transcribed. A single record per CDR3 protein comes from TCRdb applying MiXCR to the immunoSEQ multiplex PCR reads. The sample includes under 200,000 distinct CDR3 sequences, roughly 95% of them seen just once. The source material was CD8+ T cells from PBMCs. The receptor set was obtained from a human donor with multiple sclerosis.

This clonotype appeared a few times. This rearrangement joins TRBV7-9 to TRBJ2-7; D not certain. The CDR3 has 12 amino acids. V was clipped by 3 bases and J by 0 bases, with 3 bases between them. Per germline, CDR1 SEHNR and CDR2 FQNEAQ (reference sequence). The CDR3 loop is CASSLISYEQYF. The CDR3 bases are TGTGCCAGCAGCTTGATCTCCTACGAGCAGTACTTC.

The V call is TRBV27, the J call TRBJ1-2; the D gene is possibly TRBD1 (6 bases). V shed 4 bases and J shed 6 bases, with 18 bases lying between them. The CDR3 length is 15 residues. Germline assignment: CDR1 MNHEY and CDR2 SMNVEV (reference sequence). The CDR3 region has the DNA TGTGCCAGCAGTTCCCGACAGGAATTAAATAATGGCTACACCTTC. Its protein is CASSSRQELNNGYTF.

V gene TRBV20-1 combines with J gene TRBJ2-7, with 10 bases fitting TRBD2. This CDR3 spans 15 amino acids. CDR1 and CDR2 from the germline V gene are DFQATT and SNEGSKA (reference sequence). The junction had 8 bases not matched to a gene; V was cut back by 1 base and J by 5 bases. CDR3 in amino acids: CSARALAGVDHEQYF. CDR3 coding DNA: TGCAGTGCTAGAGCTCTAGCGGGAGTAGACCACGAGCAGTACTTC.

This chain uses TRBV27 with TRBJ2-7; D remains unclear. Germline V gene data show CDR1 as MNHEY and CDR2 as SMNVEV (reference sequence). The CDR3 totals 12 residues. V was clipped by 3 bases and J by 6 bases, with 9 bases between them. The CDR3 here is CASSLEGREQYF. The DNA of the CDR3 is TGTGCCAGCAGTTTGGAAGGGCGCGAGCAGTACTTC.

The chain combines TRBV18 with TRBJ2-7, with 9 bases aligning to TRBD2. Germline CDR1 and CDR2: KGHSH and LQKENI. The CDR3 extends over 16 amino acids. After removal of 3 bases from V and 7 bases from J, the junction contained 13 bases not matched to a gene. The CDR3 nucleotides are TGTGCCAGCTCACCGATCCGCGGGAGGGATTCGCGAGAGCAGTACTTC. This sequence encodes CASSPIRGRDSREQYF.

The chain combines TRBV9 with TRBJ1-6, with a tentative D call TRBD1 (5 bases). V lost 3 bases to trimming and J lost 6 bases, with 13 bases between them. The CDR3 consists of 15 residues. CDR1 and CDR2 from the germline V gene are SGDLS and YYNGEE. The CDR3 DNA reads as TGTGCCAGCAGCGGACACCGGGACGGTAATTCACCCCTCCACTTT. Amino acids: CASSGHRDGNSPLHF.

V gene TRBV20-1 combines with J gene TRBJ2-7; 7 bases fit TRBD2. This CDR3 is 12 amino acids long. Germline V gives CDR1 DFQATT, CDR2 SNEGSKA (reference sequence). J gave up 9 bases and V 4 bases, and 9 bases lay outside the gene matches. The CDR3 reads CSAIAGGLGQYF. The CDR3 DNA sequence: TGCAGTGCTATAGCGGGCGGCCTCGGGCAGTACTTC.

This chain links TRBV7-3 with TRBJ2-7; D may be TRBD1 (5 bases). Germline CDR1 is SGHTA and CDR2 is FQGTGA. This CDR3 has 15 residues. Trimming removed 5 bases from V and 4 bases from J, with 18 bases in between. The DNA of the CDR3 is TGTGCCAGCAGCCAAGGGGTAGCTGGAACATACGAGCAGTACTTC. Translating it yields CASSQGVAGTYEQYF.

The chain is built from TRBV13 and TRBJ2-2; D remains ambiguous. The ends were cut back, 6 bases at V and 8 bases at J, with 16 bases in the middle. This CDR3 is 14 amino acids long. Germline CDR1 and CDR2: PRHDT and FYEKMQ (reference sequence). DNA for the CDR3: TGTGCCAGCAGGCTCACCGCTCCCGGTGGGGAGCTGTTTTTT. Residues: CASRLTAPGGELFF.

This rearrangement joins TRBV5-6 to TRBJ2-1; D might be TRBD2 (6 bases). The CDR3 covers 14 residues. V was cut by 7 bases and J by 4 bases, with 15 bases left in between. The germline CDR1 and CDR2 sequences are SGHDT and YYEEEE. The CDR3 reads CASAVGGLYNEQFF. The DNA for the CDR3 is TGTGCCAGCGCAGTCGGGGGACTTTACAATGAGCAGTTCTTC.

In its sample, this clonotype was seen once. The CDR3 DNA reads as TGTGCCAGCAGGGACATCCATGGCTACACCTTC. The encoded protein is CASRDIHGYTF. The chain recombines TRBV12-3 or TRBV12-4 with TRBJ1-2; perhaps TRBD1 as D (5 bases). The CDR3 covers 11 residues. V was cut by 6 bases and J by 6 bases, with 8 bases left in between.

V usage is TRBV7-6 and J usage is TRBJ2-7, with D perhaps matching TRBD1 or TRBD2 (7 bases each). Deletions cut 5 bases from V and 1 base from J, with 15 bases between. This CDR3 contains 15 residues. Germline lookup yields CDR1 SGHVS and CDR2 FNYEAQ. The CDR3 nucleotides are TGTGCCAGCAGCCTCTCCAGGGGGGGATCCTACGAGCAGTACTTC. Amino acids: CASSLSRGGSYEQYF.

This chain uses TRBV30 with TRBJ2-7; no firm D call. Trimming removed 0 bases from V and 6 bases from J, with 9 bases in between. In germline, CDR1 is GTSNPN, CDR2 SVGIG (reference sequence). CDR3 size: 12 residues. Here the CDR3 DNA reads TGTGCCTGGAGTGTACTATCGGGCGAGCAGTACTTC. This sequence encodes CAWSVLSGEQYF. The full variable domain, its missing parts supplied by reference TRBV30 and TRBJ2-7, is SQTIHQWPATLVQPVGSPLSLECTVEGTSNPNLYWYRQAAGRGLQLLFYSVGIGQISSEVPQNLSASRPQDRQFILSSKKLLLSDSGFYLCAWSVLSGEQYFGPGTRLTVT.

V and J are TRBV7-9 and TRBJ2-7; D remains unclear. With 4 bases removed from V and 3 bases from J, the gap between germline ends came to 16 bases. The CDR3 length is 15 residues. Germline CDR1 is SEHNR and CDR2 is FQNEAQ (reference sequence). The CDR3 DNA reads TGTGCCAGCAGCTCCCAGTGGCAGGCCTACTACGAGCAGTACTTC. Translation gives CASSSQWQAYYEQYF.

The chain employs TRBV10-3 and TRBJ2-1; 7 nucleotides align to TRBD2. The junction had 9 bases not matched to a gene; V was cut back by 8 bases and J by 5 bases. CDR1 ENHRY and CDR2 SYGVKD come from the germline V gene. This CDR3 is 14 amino acids long. CDR3 sequence (DNA): TGTGCCATCGACGAGGGAGGGTCAGACAATGAGCAGTTCTTC. Its translation is CAIDEGGSDNEQFF.

Only one count was recorded for this clonotype. The V and J genes are TRBV13 and TRBJ2-7, with 7 positions matching TRBD1. The CDR3 totals 16 residues. J lost 2 bases, V lost 1 base, and 8 bases had no gene match. Germline assignment: CDR1 PRHDT and CDR2 FYEKMQ (reference sequence). The CDR3 DNA is TGTGCCAGCAGCTTAGTTCTTCGGGGACAGCCCTACGAGCAGTACTTC. This codes for CASSLVLRGQPYEQYF.

Here the CDR3 DNA reads TGCGCCAGCAGCCCCACTTTGGCCTGGGGACAGCAGTTCTTC. This gives the protein CASSPTLAWGQQFF. The V gene is TRBV4-1, the J gene TRBJ2-1; either TRBD1 or TRBD2 may supply D (5 bases each). This CDR3 has 14 residues. CDR1 is MGHRA, CDR2 YSYEKL, per germline. Trimming cost V 4 bases and J 11 bases, with 18 bases left between them.

This clonotype has only a few counts. The chain couples TRBV28 to TRBJ1-1, with 8 bases that match TRBD1. V lost 6 bases, J lost 3 bases, and 0 bases stayed unmatched. This CDR3 contains 12 residues. Germline CDR1 is MDHEN and CDR2 is SYDVKM. The CDR3 reads CASRDRDTEAFF. As DNA, the CDR3 is TGTGCCAGCAGGGACAGGGACACTGAAGCTTTCTTT.

The chain uses TRBV28 and TRBJ2-1, with D perhaps being TRBD1 or TRBD2 (5 bases each). The germline V and J ends were trimmed by 4 bases and 10 bases, with 20 bases remaining between them. Germline lookup yields CDR1 MDHEN and CDR2 SYDVKM. The CDR3 is 15 amino acids. The CDR3 loop is CASSWGPGPRGEQFF. The CDR3 nucleotides read TGTGCCAGCAGTTGGGGCCCCGGGCCCCGGGGAGAGCAGTTCTTC.

This rearrangement joins TRBV15 to TRBJ2-2, with D unclear. Trimming took off 0 bases at V and 1 base at J, with 3 bases between the two ends. Germline lookup yields CDR1 LNHNV and CDR2 YYDKDF (reference sequence). The CDR3 runs 14 residues. The CDR3 DNA is TGTGCCACCAGCAGAGAAGGGAACACCGGGGAGCTGTTTTTT. Translated: CATSREGNTGELFF.

The chain has TRBV9 and TRBJ2-1; 11 bases agree with TRBD2. This CDR3 is 16 amino acids long. Germline V CDR1 and CDR2: SGDLS, YYNGEE. V lost 0 bases to trimming and J lost 5 bases; unmatched junction nucleotides: 4. For the CDR3, the DNA is TGTGCCAGCAGCGTAGGACTAGCGGGAACGGACAATGAGCAGTTCTTC. Its translation is CASSVGLAGTDNEQFF. Variable domain in full (rest from reference TRBV9 and TRBJ2-1): DSGVTQTPKHLITATGQRVTLRCSPRSGDLSVYWYQQSLDQGLQFLIQYYNGEERAKGNILERFSAQQFPDLHSELNLSSLELGDSALYFCASSVGLAGTDNEQFFGPGTRLTVL.

The chain uses TRBV9 and TRBJ2-1; D uncertain. Germline assignment: CDR1 SGDLS and CDR2 YYNGEE. This CDR3 has 16 residues. Trimming took 0 bases from V and 0 from J, leaving 10 bases between them. CDR3 DNA: TGTGCCAGCAGCGTAGCCGGAAAGAGCTCCTACAATGAGCAGTTCTTC. It yields the protein CASSVAGKSSYNEQFF.

This clonotype appeared a single time. The rearrangement joins TRBV5-6 to TRBJ2-3, with TRBD2 as a possible D gene (5 bases). Germline V gives CDR1 SGHDT, CDR2 YYEEEE. The CDR3 covers 14 residues. Trimming left V 0 bases short and J 2 bases short, with 7 bases between. The CDR3 nucleotides read TGTGCCAGCAGCTTGGCGGGGTACACAGATACGCAGTATTTT. Its protein product is CASSLAGYTDTQYF.

CDR3 in DNA: TGTGCCAGCAGCTTGGGTCTGGCAGGAGGGTACTTC. Its protein product is CASSLGLAGGYF. J is TRBJ2-5 and V is TRBV7-9, with D perhaps TRBD2 (5 bases). There are 12 residues in the CDR3. Germline CDR1 SEHNR, CDR2 FQNEAQ (reference sequence). Deletions cut 3 bases from V and 13 bases from J, with 15 bases between.